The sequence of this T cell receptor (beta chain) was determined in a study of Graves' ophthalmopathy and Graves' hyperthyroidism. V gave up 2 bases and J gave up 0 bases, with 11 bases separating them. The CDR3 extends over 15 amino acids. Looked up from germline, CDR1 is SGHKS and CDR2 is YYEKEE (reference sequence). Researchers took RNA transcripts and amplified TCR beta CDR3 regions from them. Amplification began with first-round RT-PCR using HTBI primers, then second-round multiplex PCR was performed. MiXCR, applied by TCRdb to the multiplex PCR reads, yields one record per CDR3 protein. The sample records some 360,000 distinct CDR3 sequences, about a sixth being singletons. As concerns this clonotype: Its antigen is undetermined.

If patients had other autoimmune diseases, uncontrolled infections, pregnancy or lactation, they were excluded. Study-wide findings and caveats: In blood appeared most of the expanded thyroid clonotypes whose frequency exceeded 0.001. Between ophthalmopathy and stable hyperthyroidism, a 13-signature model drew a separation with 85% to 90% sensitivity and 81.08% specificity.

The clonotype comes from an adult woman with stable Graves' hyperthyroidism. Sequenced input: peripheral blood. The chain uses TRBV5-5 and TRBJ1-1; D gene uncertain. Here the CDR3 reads CASSFKGTMNTEAFF. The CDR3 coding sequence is TGTGCCAGCAGCTTTAAGGGAACAATGAACACTGAAGCTTTCTTT.